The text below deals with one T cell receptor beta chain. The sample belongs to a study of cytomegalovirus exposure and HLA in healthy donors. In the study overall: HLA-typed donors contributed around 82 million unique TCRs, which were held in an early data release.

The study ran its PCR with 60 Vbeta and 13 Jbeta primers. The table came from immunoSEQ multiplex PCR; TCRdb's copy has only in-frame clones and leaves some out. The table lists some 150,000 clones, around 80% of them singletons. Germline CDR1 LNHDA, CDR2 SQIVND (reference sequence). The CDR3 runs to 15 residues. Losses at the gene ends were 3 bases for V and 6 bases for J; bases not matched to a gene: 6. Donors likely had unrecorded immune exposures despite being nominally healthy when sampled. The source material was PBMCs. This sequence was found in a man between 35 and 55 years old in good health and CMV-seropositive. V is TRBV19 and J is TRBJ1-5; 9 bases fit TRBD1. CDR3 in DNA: TGTGCCAGTAGTATTCCGGGACAGGGTTTTCAGCCCCAGCATTTT. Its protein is CASSIPGQGFQPQHF.